This is a list of T cell receptor beta chains from one sample in a study of blood T cell repertoires in COVID-19. Measured with immunoSEQ multiplex PCR; TCRdb has only the in-frame clones, and not every one. The repertoire includes roughly 160,000 clones, about 88% of them detected once, and 0.45% to 0.6% sits in the top ten. Sequences were obtained from peripheral blood. These receptors came from a man between 60 and 75 years old with COVID-19, enrolled during active disease. CDR3s include the opening cysteine and the closing phenylalanine or tryptophan. A D gene is named only where the DNA matches it firmly. Some rows mark clone size as missing; the rest say once, few, many or name a class of expanded clone.

TRBJ2-5	NA	NA	TRBV7-8	TGTGCCAGCAGCCCTTCGACAGTGGGGCAAGAGACCCAGTACTTC	CASSPSTVGQETQYF
TRBJ2-5	TRBD1	NA	TRBV29-1	TGCAGCGCCAAGGGACAGCAAGAGACCCAGTACTTC	CSAKGQQETQYF
TRBJ2-3	TRBD2	NA	TRBV6-4	TGTGCCAGCAGTACTAGCGGGGGGGCCGATACGCAGTATTTT	CASSTSGGADTQYF
TRBJ2-7	NA	NA	TRBV23-1	TGCGCCAGCAGTCCTACCGCAGGGATTAGCGGCGAGCAGTACTTC	CASSPTAGISGEQYF
TRBJ1-5	TRBD1	once	TRBV2	TGTGCCAGCACTGCGGACAGGGGGCGGATACCCCAGCATTTT	CASTADRGRIPQHF
TRBJ1-2	NA	NA	TRBV19	TGTGCCAGTAGTATAGGTTTAACAGGCGCAAAGGATGGCTACACCTTC	CASSIGLTGAKDGYTF
TRBJ1-1	TRBD1	NA	TRBV13	TGTGCCAGCAGCTTCGGGACAGGGTTCGGTGAAGCTTTCTTT	CASSFGTGFGEAFF
TRBJ1-1	NA	NA	TRBV19	TGTGCCAGCGAACAGGTAGGGGGGAACACTGAAGCTTTCTTT	CASEQVGGNTEAFF
TRBJ1-2	NA	NA	TRBV19	TGTGCCAGTAGTATCCGCAGGGGTGACGTGGTAGGTGGCTACACCTTC	CASSIRRGDVVGGYTF
TRBJ1-2	TRBD1	NA	TRBV6-6	TGTGCCAGCCATAGAGGGGGCAATGGCTACACCTTC	CASHRGGNGYTF
TRBJ2-7	TRBD2	NA	TRBV10-3	TGTGCCATCAGTGCTAGCGGGAGAGAGGGCTACGAGCAGTACTTC	CAISASGREGYEQYF
TRBJ1-1	NA	NA	TRBV9	TGTGCCAGCAGCGCAGGGATTAACACTGAAGCTTTCTTT	CASSAGINTEAFF
TRBJ1-2	NA	NA	TRBV28	TGTGCCAGCAGTTTATGGGCACAGGGCTATGGCTACACCTTC	CASSLWAQGYGYTF
TRBJ1-5	NA	NA	TRBV30	TGTGCCTGGAGCAGGTCTAGCAATCAGCCCCAGCATTTT	CAWSRSSNQPQHF
TRBJ1-5	TRBD1	NA	TRBV6-2/TRBV6-3	TGTGCCAGCAGTTACCACCGGGACAGGGAGAATCAGCCCCAGCATTTT	CASSYHRDRENQPQHF
TRBJ1-5	TRBD1	NA	TRBV18	TGTGCCAGCTCACCTACGGACAGGGCTCAGCCCCAGCATTTT	CASSPTDRAQPQHF
TRBJ1-2	NA	NA	TRBV19	TGTGCCAGTATTCCCCATGGGGGGGCGTCTCGGGGTAACGGTGGCTACACCTTC	CASIPHGGASRGNGGYTF
TRBJ2-1	TRBD2	NA	TRBV11-3	TGTGCCAGCAGCCGGACTAGTTTAAGTGAGCAGTTCTTC	CASSRTSLSEQFF
TRBJ2-5	NA	NA	TRBV6-5	TGTGCCAGCAGTTCGTTGGGACACTCACAAGAGACCCAGTACTTC	CASSSLGHSQETQYF
TRBJ2-2	NA	few	TRBV27	TGTGCCAGCAGTTTATCCCCTAATGCAGGCACCGGGGAGCTGTTTTTT	CASSLSPNAGTGELFF
TRBJ1-2	NA	NA	TRBV24-1	TGTGCCACCAGTGCGGGGGAAGCCTATGGCTACACCTTC	CATSAGEAYGYTF
TRBJ2-3	NA	NA	TRBV6-5	TGTGCCAGCAACTTCGGCGGAAGCACAGATACGCAGTATTTT	CASNFGGSTDTQYF
TRBJ2-3	TRBD2	NA	TRBV2	TGTGCCAGCACTAGACTAGCGGGAAGCACAGATACGCAGTATTTT	CASTRLAGSTDTQYF
TRBJ2-1	TRBD2	NA	TRBV4-1	TGCGCCAGCAGCACCCCGACTAGCGGGGGGGCAGATGAGCAGTTCTTC	CASSTPTSGGADEQFF
TRBJ1-1	NA	NA	TRBV4-2	TGTGCCAGCAGCCAAGATCAACAGACGAACACTGAAGCTTTCTTT	CASSQDQQTNTEAFF
TRBJ1-3	TRBD1	NA	TRBV5-1	TGCGCCAGCAGCCCCGGGACAGCCTCTGGAAACACCATATATTTT	CASSPGTASGNTIYF
TRBJ1-2	TRBD1	NA	TRBV9	TGTGCCAGCAGCCGACAGGGGACCTATGGCTACACCTTC	CASSRQGTYGYTF
TRBJ2-1	TRBD2	NA	TRBV7-9	TGTGCCAGCAGCGTAGCGGGGCAGCAGTTCTTC	CASSVAGQQFF
TRBJ2-1	NA	NA	TRBV6-5	TGTGCCAGCAGTTACTCCGGACTTGATATATACAATGAGCAGTTCTTC	CASSYSGLDIYNEQFF
TRBJ1-6	NA	NA	TRBV11-2	TGTGCCAGCAGCTTGGGGGGCTCCTATAATTCACCCCTCCACTTT	CASSLGGSYNSPLHF
TRBJ1-5	NA	few	TRBV18	TGTGCCAGCTCACCGCGAGAAGTTAGCAATCAGCCCCAGCATTTT	CASSPREVSNQPQHF
TRBJ2-5	TRBD1	NA	TRBV5-1	TGCGCCAGCAGCTTGTTGGGCAGGGGGCTTCAAGAGACCCAGTACTTC	CASSLLGRGLQETQYF
TRBJ2-7	TRBD1	NA	TRBV6-5	TGTGCCAGCAGTTACCATGGACAGGGGGCTCCCCACGAGCAGTACTTC	CASSYHGQGAPHEQYF